The text below deals with one T cell receptor (beta chain). The antigen remains unidentified. The sample comes from a study of CD8 T cells in ankylosing spondylitis. Study-wide points: Significantly higher representation of disease-linked clones was reported for matched ankylosing spondylitis synovial fluid. Among TCR beta sequences, a motif of several highly homologous variants appeared characteristic of ankylosing spondylitis blood. In peripheral blood, disease-linked CD8+ clones occurred at relatively low frequencies.

5'-RACE, quantitative and with molecular barcodes, yielded the TCR beta libraries. TCRdb reprocessed the 5' RACE reads with MiXCR, giving one entry per CDR3 protein. This sample has approximately 400,000 distinct CDR3 sequences, with about 25% found just once. V dropped 1 base and J dropped 5 bases, with 7 bases sitting between them. CDR3 length equals 13 residues. Germline lookup yields CDR1 SGDLS and CDR2 YYNGEE. What was sequenced was blood, either unsorted or a sorted T cell fraction (not recorded which). The clonotype was recovered from a male donor with ankylosing spondylitis. The chain employs TRBV9 and TRBJ2-1; D is unresolved. The CDR3 sequence is CASSVSGHNEQFF. As DNA, the CDR3 is TGTGCCAGCAGCGTAAGTGGGCACAATGAGCAGTTCTTC.